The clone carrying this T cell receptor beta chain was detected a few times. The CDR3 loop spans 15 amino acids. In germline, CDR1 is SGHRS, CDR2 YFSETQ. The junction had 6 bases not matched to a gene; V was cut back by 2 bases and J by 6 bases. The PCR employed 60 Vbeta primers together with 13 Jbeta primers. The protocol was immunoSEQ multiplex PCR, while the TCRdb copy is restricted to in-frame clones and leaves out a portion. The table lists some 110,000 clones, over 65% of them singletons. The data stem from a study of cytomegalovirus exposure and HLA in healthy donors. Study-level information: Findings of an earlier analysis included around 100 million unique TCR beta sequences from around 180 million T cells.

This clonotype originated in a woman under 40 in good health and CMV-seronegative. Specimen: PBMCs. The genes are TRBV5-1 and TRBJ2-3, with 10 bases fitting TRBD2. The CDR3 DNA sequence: TGCGCCAGCAGCTTAACTAGCGGGACGATCGATACGCAGTATTTT. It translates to CASSLTSGTIDTQYF.